The clone carrying this T cell receptor beta chain appeared many times. This record comes from a study of early T cells in non-severe SARS-CoV-2 infection. Unique molecular identifiers were added to individual cDNA molecules. TCRdb processed the 5' RACE reads anew with MiXCR; each CDR3 protein has one entry. The data contain fewer than 35,000 distinct CDR3 sequences, approximately 6.2% of them seen just once; the ten biggest clones take up 4.5% to 5.5%. Germline-derived CDR1 and CDR2 are LNHDA and SQIVND (reference sequence). The CDR3 spans 18 residues. With V trimmed by 3 bases and J by 6 bases, 16 bases remained unmatched.

The material sequenced was whole blood. This chain links TRBV19 with TRBJ2-1, with 8 bases that match TRBD2. This TCR was sampled from an adult who was a healthcare worker with PCR-confirmed SARS-CoV-2 infection or an uninfected control (not recorded which). CDR3 coding DNA: TGTGCCAGTAGTATTCCCTTTCGGACTAGCACACCGGGCAATGAGCAGTTCTTC. Translating gives CASSIPFRTSTPGNEQFF.